This passage covers 24 T cell receptor beta chains from one sample sequenced in a study of spatial heterogeneity in lung cancer. The study's findings and limits: Tracking of tumor mutation counts was seen in expanded intratumoral alpha and beta TCR counts.

These receptors' targets are unknown. A single record per CDR3 protein comes from TCRdb applying MiXCR to the 5' RACE reads. The table includes about 9,800 distinct CDR3 sequences, over 6% detected once. Time point meaning: sample taken at primary tumor resection. Material: lung tumor tissue, obtained at surgery. All receptors derive from a male donor with early-stage non-small cell lung cancer.

This clonotype was counted ten times or more. The chain links TRBV5-1 to TRBJ2-3; TRBD1 or TRBD2 may be the D gene (5 bases each). There are 16 residues in the CDR3. Trimming shortened V by 5 bases and J by 2 bases, and 18 bases separated the two germline ends. Germline loops: CDR1 SGHRS, CDR2 YFSETQ. The CDR3 sequence: CASRQGEGRDTDTQYF. CDR3 DNA sequence: TGCGCCAGCAGGCAGGGCGAGGGGCGAGACACAGATACGCAGTATTTT.

There are a few counts of this clonotype. The chain joins TRBV5-1 to TRBJ2-1; tentative D call: TRBD2 (5 bases). Germline V gene lookup returns CDR1 SGHRS and CDR2 YFSETQ. The germline V and J ends were trimmed by 1 base and 10 bases, with 18 bases remaining between them. The CDR3 is 15 residues long. The CDR3 DNA reads as TGCGCCAGCAGCTTGCAACCCGGGAAAGATCGGGAGCAGTTCTTC. This sequence encodes CASSLQPGKDREQFF.

This clonotype is deemed medium-sized. The rearrangement uses TRBV29-1 and TRBJ2-2; TRBD1 matches 11 bases. Looked up from germline, CDR1 is SQVTM and CDR2 is ANQGSEA. The V gene end was trimmed by 6 bases and the J gene end by 5 bases; junction bases not matched to a gene: 5. The CDR3 is made up of 14 amino acids. CDR3 protein: CSVGQGAGTGELFF. CDR3 sequence (DNA): TGCAGCGTCGGACAGGGGGCAGGAACCGGGGAGCTGTTTTTT.

This clonotype showed up many times. The genes are TRBV20-1 and TRBJ2-7; a possible D gene is TRBD2 (5 bases). Germline loops: CDR1 DFQATT, CDR2 SNEGSKA (reference sequence). V was clipped by 2 bases and J by 3 bases, with 17 bases between them. The CDR3 runs to 15 residues. CDR3 region: CSARSQSSPHYEQYF. Here the CDR3 DNA reads TGCAGTGCTAGATCCCAGTCTAGCCCTCACTACGAGCAGTACTTC.

By sample share, this clonotype is medium-sized. The chain uses TRBV12-3 or TRBV12-4 and TRBJ1-3; TRBD1 might be the D (5 bases). Deletions cut 4 bases from V and 0 bases from J, with 7 bases between. The CDR3 totals 14 residues. The CDR3 region has the DNA TGTGCCAGCAGTTGGGGGATCTCTGGAAACACCATATATTTT. It codes for CASSWGISGNTIYF.

This chain uses TRBV9 with TRBJ2-3, with no clear D. Trimming cost V 2 bases and J 1 base, with 5 bases left between them. This CDR3 spans 13 amino acids. Germline V lookup: CDR1 SGDLS, CDR2 YYNGEE. CDR3: CASSVGGTDTQYF. The CDR3 bases are TGTGCCAGCAGCGTCGGTGGCACAGATACGCAGTATTTT.

At least ten counts were recorded for this clonotype. The J gene is TRBJ1-5, the V gene TRBV28, with no clear D. The CDR3 has 12 amino acids. Germline CDR1 reads MDHEN; CDR2 reads SYDVKM. Trimming took 6 bases from V and 3 from J, leaving 6 bases between them. CDR3 nucleotides: TGTGCCAGCAGACAGACCAATCAGCCCCAGCATTTT. It specifies CASRQTNQPQHF.

This clonotype was counted many times. This sequence joins TRBV5-1 and TRBJ2-1; D remains unclear. Germline CDR1 and CDR2: SGHRS and YFSETQ. There are 12 residues in the CDR3. The V and J ends lost 0 bases and 7 bases respectively, with 5 bases between them. CDR3 in amino acids: CASSLVRNEQFF. The CDR3 DNA follows: TGCGCCAGCAGCTTGGTAAGAAATGAGCAGTTCTTC.

This clonotype is categorized as medium-sized. The chain joins TRBV7-8 to TRBJ2-1; 10 bases are a match to TRBD2. Unmatched junction bases numbered 3, after V lost 8 bases and J lost 2 bases. Germline V gene data show CDR1 as SGHVS and CDR2 as FQNEAQ. This CDR3 has 14 amino acids. The CDR3 DNA is TGTGCCAGCGGAGGGACTAGCGCCTACAATGAGCAGTTCTTC. As protein: CASGGTSAYNEQFF.

This clonotype was recorded at least ten times. The chain uses TRBV7-9 and TRBJ2-1, with 8 nucleotides matching TRBD1. Germline V CDR1 and CDR2: SEHNR, FQNEAQ (reference sequence). V lost 5 bases, J lost 6 bases, and 9 bases stayed unmatched. The CDR3 is 15 residues long. CDR3 protein: CASSLWTGKVNEQFF. Here the CDR3 DNA reads TGTGCCAGCAGCCTTTGGACAGGGAAAGTCAATGAGCAGTTCTTC.

By proportion, this clonotype is medium-sized (0.01 to 0.1%). The chain employs TRBV28 and TRBJ2-5; the D is unclear. Germline V gene lookup returns CDR1 MDHEN and CDR2 SYDVKM. Trimming cost V 3 bases and J 1 base, with 6 bases left between them. CDR3 length: 13 amino acids. CDR3: CASSFASQETQYF. CDR3 DNA: TGTGCCAGCAGTTTCGCCAGCCAAGAGACCCAGTACTTC.

This clonotype was counted many times. The CDR3 region is CAISAAPGNTIYF. In DNA form, the CDR3 reads TGTGCCATCAGTGCGGCCCCTGGAAACACCATATATTTT. The gene calls are TRBV10-3 and TRBJ1-3; D not certain. V was clipped by 4 bases and J by 2 bases, with 6 bases between them. The CDR3 consists of 13 residues. CDR1 is ENHRY and CDR2 is SYGVKD in the germline V gene.

Many counts were recorded for this clonotype. This chain joins TRBV6-1 and TRBJ2-1; weak D call: TRBD1 (6 bases). V was trimmed by 7 bases and J by 2 bases, leaving 9 bases between them. Germline V gene sequence: CDR1 MNHNS, CDR2 SASEGT. The CDR3 covers 13 residues. CDR3 nucleotides: TGTGCCAGCAAACAGGGTCCCTACAATGAGCAGTTCTTC. This codes for CASKQGPYNEQFF.

The sample holds many counts of this clonotype. This chain uses TRBV9 with TRBJ1-5; D is undetermined. Per germline, CDR1 SGDLS and CDR2 YYNGEE. With 0 bases removed from V and 7 bases from J, the gap between germline ends came to 8 bases. CDR3 size: 13 residues. The DNA for the CDR3 is TGTGCCAGCAGCGTAGAAGACACGCAGCCCCAGCATTTT. Translation: CASSVEDTQPQHF.

In its sample, this clonotype ranks as medium-sized (0.01 to 0.1%). The J gene is TRBJ2-1, the V gene TRBV5-6; weak D call: TRBD1 (6 bases). This CDR3 spans 15 amino acids. Trimming pared 5 bases from V and 7 bases from J, leaving 19 bases between. Per germline, CDR1 SGHDT and CDR2 YYEEEE. The CDR3 DNA sequence: TGTGCCAGCAGTCCTCTAGGGGGTTACGAGAATGAGCAGTTCTTC. It is translated as CASSPLGGYENEQFF.

In this sample, this clonotype turned up many times. The chain links TRBV20-1 to TRBJ2-3; 13 bases fit TRBD2. The CDR3 is made up of 16 amino acids. Germline CDR1 is DFQATT and CDR2 is SNEGSKA (reference sequence). The V gene end was trimmed by 5 bases and the J gene end by 8 bases; junction bases not matched to a gene: 13. The CDR3 loop is CSAGPGLAGAGGTQYF. CDR3 nucleotides: TGCAGTGCTGGCCCAGGACTAGCGGGAGCGGGAGGTACGCAGTATTTT.

This clonotype was seen at least ten times. This chain links TRBV9 with TRBJ2-3, with D maybe TRBD2 (5 bases). The CDR3 is made up of 11 amino acids. The V gene lost 4 bases and the J gene lost 8 bases, with 8 bases spanning the gap. The germline CDR1 and CDR2 sequences are SGDLS and YYNGEE. The DNA of the CDR3 is TGTGCCAGCAGCCCGGGAAGTACGCAGTATTTT. Its protein product is CASSPGSTQYF.

This clonotype was seen many times. This chain connects TRBV7-8 to TRBJ2-5; D is perhaps TRBD1 or TRBD2 (5 bases each). From germline, CDR1 is SGHVS and CDR2 FQNEAQ. The CDR3 is 17 amino acids. Trimming took 3 bases from V and 0 from J, leaving 17 bases between them. The CDR3 DNA is TGTGCCAGCAGCTTTGAGGGGCTAGAGACGTACCAAGAGACCCAGTACTTC. Translated, it gives CASSFEGLETYQETQYF.

This clonotype ranks as medium-sized. The CDR3 sequence is CASSGTTPYEQYF. DNA of the CDR3: TGTGCCAGCAGCGGGACTACTCCCTACGAGCAGTACTTC. The rearrangement uses TRBV7-9 and TRBJ2-7, with 7 positions matching TRBD2. The ends lost 5 bases at V and 2 bases at J; junction bases unmatched: 3. Per germline, CDR1 SEHNR and CDR2 FQNEAQ (reference sequence). This CDR3 contains 13 residues.

This clonotype was seen many times. The V and J genes are TRBV2 and TRBJ2-3; TRBD2 matches 12 bases. The CDR3 has 17 residues. Trimming removed 6 bases from V and 0 bases from J; junction bases left unmatched: 7. CDR1 and CDR2 (germline): SNHLY, FYNNEI. This CDR3 is CASRRELAGGSTDTQYF. CDR3 sequence (DNA): TGTGCCAGCAGACGGGAACTAGCGGGAGGAAGCACAGATACGCAGTATTTT.

The genes are TRBV13 and TRBJ1-3; no definite D call. The CDR3 runs to 13 residues. The V and J ends lost 5 bases and 2 bases respectively, with 7 bases between them. Germline V gene lookup returns CDR1 PRHDT and CDR2 FYEKMQ (reference sequence). DNA of the CDR3: TGTGCCAGCAGCCCTGGAACTGGAAACACCATATATTTT. This codes for CASSPGTGNTIYF. Drawing the rest from reference TRBV13 and TRBJ1-3, the complete variable domain is AAGVIQSPRHLIKEKRETATLKCYPIPRHDTVYWYQQGPGQDPQFLISFYEKMQSDKGSIPDRFSAQQFSDYHSELNMSSLELGDSALYFCASSPGTGNTIYFGEGSWLTVV.

This clonotype was counted at least ten times. This chain joins TRBV9 and TRBJ2-3; D may be TRBD2 (6 bases). V lost 3 bases and J lost 7, with 18 bases in between. Germline-derived CDR1 and CDR2 are SGDLS and YYNGEE. The CDR3 runs to 15 residues. The CDR3 region is CASSEFSGSPYTQYF. The CDR3 nucleotides read TGTGCCAGCAGCGAATTCAGCGGGTCCCCTTATACGCAGTATTTT.

This clonotype appeared many times. The gene calls are TRBV12-3 or TRBV12-4 and TRBJ2-5, with a weak D call TRBD2 (6 bases). The V and J ends lost 10 bases and 7 bases respectively, with 16 bases between them. The length of the CDR3 is 12 residues. Here the CDR3 reads CATRAGSGTQYF. CDR3 coding DNA: TGTGCCACCCGAGCGGGCAGCGGGACCCAGTACTTC.

This clonotype is medium-sized by share. The J gene is TRBJ2-3, the V gene TRBV18; D is ambiguous. The ends were cut back, 0 bases at V and 2 bases at J, with 3 bases in the middle. Germline CDR1 and CDR2: KGHSH and LQKENI. This CDR3 spans 13 amino acids. CDR3 sequence reads: CASSPPSTDTQYF. Written as DNA, the CDR3 is TGTGCCAGCTCACCACCCTCCACAGATACGCAGTATTTT.